This T cell receptor beta chain was captured in a study of breast tumors, draining lymph nodes, adjacent tissues. The lymph nodes were axillary draining lymph nodes from breast cancer patients. MiXCR, applied by TCRdb to the multiplex PCR reads, yields one record per CDR3 protein. The table has tens of thousands of distinct CDR3 sequences, more than 25% seen once. Study-level findings and limits: Luminal-like breast cancer showed significantly higher tumor–nontumor repertoire similarity than basal-like. Tumors had less TCR diversity than lymph nodes, more than nontumor tissue. The lymph node origin of tumor T cells was framed as consistent with a hypothesis, not demonstrated. The data were judged consistent with most tumor T cells coming from lymph node and expanding in tumor.

This clonotype has ten or more counts. The antigen remains unidentified. The CDR3 runs to 15 residues. Trimming cost V 1 base and J 4 bases; bases outside gene matches: 5. Germline V gene lookup returns CDR1 DFQATT and CDR2 SNEGSKA (reference sequence). The sequence came from a female donor with breast cancer. Some clones in this sample may be carry-over from other donors' samples. The sample consisted of axillary lymph node tissue. This chain links TRBV20-1 with TRBJ2-2; 8 bases are shared with TRBD2. The CDR3 is CSARVNGRATGELFF. The DNA of the CDR3 is TGCAGTGCTAGAGTTAACGGGAGGGCCACCGGGGAGCTGTTTTTT.